This T cell receptor (beta chain) originates from a study of cytomegalovirus exposure and HLA in healthy donors. About the research overall: The approximately 110 validation repertoires used a platform that matched the one used for the approximately 610 first-cohort repertoires, as a later analysis reported.

Here immunoSEQ multiplex PCR was the method, and the copy in TCRdb shows in-frame clones only, minus some. The profile shows about 60,000 clones, about 96% of them singletons. Study-wide results and caveats: Reportedly, cytomegalovirus status was diagnosed with high sensitivity and specificity. Cytomegalovirus association was assigned to over 150 TCR beta chains.

As to this clone: As yet, its antigen is unknown.

The source material was PBMCs. The receptor's source is a young woman in good health and CMV-seronegative.

CDR3 loop: CASGFPKQGGSGANVLTF. In nucleotides, the CDR3 is TGTGCTAGTGGTTTCCCGAAACAGGGGGGCTCTGGGGCCAACGTCCTGACTTTC. The rearrangement joins TRBV12-5 to TRBJ2-6, with 8 bases fitting TRBD1. The V and J ends lost 3 bases and 0 bases, in that order; junction bases with no gene match: 7. Germline V gene lookup returns CDR1 LGHNT and CDR2 FRNRAP. The CDR3 covers 18 residues.